In this sample, the clone carrying this T cell receptor beta chain turned up a few times. Its antigen is currently unknown. The study sampled nominally healthy donors, though unrecorded immune exposures were likely. This record belongs to a study of cytomegalovirus exposure and HLA in healthy donors. Study-wide results and limits: Most TCR sequences were seen very rarely across donors, but some public TCRs occurred in many. Reportedly, diagnosis of cytomegalovirus status by the classifier showed high specificity and sensitivity. A later analysis linked more than 15,000 TCR beta sequences to HLA alleles at 0.05 false discovery rate.

13 Jbeta primers and 60 Vbeta primers were used for the PCR. Profiling relied on immunoSEQ multiplex PCR, and the TCRdb table lists in-frame clones only, not all of them. Of about 130,000 clones in the sample, over 60% are singletons; the top ten hold less than 15%. The ends were cut back, 4 bases at V and 3 bases at J, with 13 bases in the middle. The CDR3 sequence is 14 residues long. Germline V gene sequence: CDR1 SGHRS, CDR2 YFSETQ. The clonotype was recovered from a woman aged 55 to 70 in good health and CMV-seropositive. The chain couples TRBV5-1 to TRBJ1-1; maybe TRBD1 (5 bases). Sequenced input: PBMCs. CDR3: CASSSGGGYTEAFF. In nucleotides, the CDR3 is TGCGCCAGCAGCAGCGGCGGGGGGTACACTGAAGCTTTCTTT. Complete variable domain (other parts from reference TRBV5-1 and TRBJ1-1): KAGVTQTPRYLIKTRGQQVTLSCSPISGHRSVSWYQQTPGQGLQFLFEYFSETQRNKGNFPGRFSGRQFSNSRSEMNVSTLELGDSALYLCASSSGGGYTEAFFGQGTRLTVV.